The TCR beta chain described here comes from a study of cytomegalovirus exposure and HLA in healthy donors. Overall study findings and caveats: Among TCR beta chains, those listed as cytomegalovirus-associated numbered around 180.

For this clone: What it binds is unknown.

From germline, CDR1 is SQVTM and CDR2 ANQGSEA. The CDR3 sequence is 13 residues long. Deletions cut 5 bases from V and 1 base from J, with 11 bases between. A multiplex PCR was run with 60 Vbeta primers and 13 Jbeta primers. Some clones are missing from TCRdb's copy, which holds only in-frame ones; the method was immunoSEQ multiplex PCR. The sample gives around 150,000 clones, around 70% of which show up once; 4.7% is in the top ten. The specimen sequenced was PBMCs. The V and J genes are TRBV29-1 and TRBJ1-1; D not resolved. This TCR came from a man aged 18-30 years in good health and CMV-seropositive. CDR3 nucleotides: TGCAGCGTTTCCAGAGGAGGGAACACTGAAGCTTTCTTT. This codes for CSVSRGGNTEAFF. The whole variable domain, filled in from reference TRBV29-1 and TRBJ1-1, reads SAVISQKPSRDICQRGTSLTIQCQVDSQVTMMFWYRQQPGQSLTLIATANQGSEATYESGFVIDKFPISRPNLTFSTLTVSNMSPEDSSIYLCSVSRGGNTEAFFGQGTRLTVV.